The 17 T cell receptor beta chains reported below all come from one sample, sequenced in a study of cytomegalovirus exposure and HLA in healthy donors. Profiling relied on immunoSEQ multiplex PCR, and the TCRdb table lists in-frame clones only, not all of them. Counted here are some 61,000 clones, approximately 96% occurring once; the ten biggest clones make up 1.5% to 2%. The material sequenced was PBMCs. These receptors were obtained from a woman under 30 in good health and CMV-seropositive.

V is TRBV30 and J is TRBJ2-2, with 9 bases matching TRBD1. The germline V gene encodes CDR1 GTSNPN and CDR2 SVGIG (reference sequence). The CDR3 covers 17 residues. The trim removed 0 bases at V and 8 bases at J, leaving 13 bases unmatched. The CDR3 sequence is CAWSVRVGTGKIGELFF. The DNA of the CDR3 is TGTGCCTGGAGTGTAAGGGTCGGGACAGGGAAGATTGGGGAGCTGTTTTTT.

The rearrangement uses TRBV4-1 and TRBJ2-3; 8 nucleotides align to TRBD2. Unmatched junction bases numbered 6, after V lost 1 base and J lost 6 bases. CDR1 and CDR2 (germline): MGHRA, YSYEKL. The CDR3 loop spans 15 amino acids. CDR3 nucleotides: TGCGCCAGCAGCCAAGCACTAGCGGCCTGGGATACGCAGTATTTT. Its translation is CASSQALAAWDTQYF.

The genes are TRBV10-3 and TRBJ2-3, with 9 bases aligning to TRBD1. V shed 4 bases and J 1 base; nucleotides not matched to a gene: 6. The CDR3 contains 16 residues. Germline V lookup: CDR1 ENHRY, CDR2 SYGVKD. The CDR3 is CAISVGTGIGTDTQYF. The CDR3 nucleotides are TGTGCCATCAGTGTAGGGACAGGGATAGGCACAGATACGCAGTATTTT.

The chain links TRBV5-1 to TRBJ1-4, with 8 bases aligning to TRBD1. CDR1 and CDR2 (germline): SGHRS, YFSETQ. J was trimmed by 2 bases and V by 4 bases; bases with no gene match: 4. CDR3 length: 15 residues. The CDR3 sequence: CASSRTGITNEKLFF. The CDR3 bases are TGCGCCAGCAGCCGGACAGGGATCACTAATGAAAAACTGTTTTTT.

This clone was seen a single time. The chain has TRBV5-4 and TRBJ1-1; maybe TRBD1 (5 bases). From germline, CDR1 is SGHNT and CDR2 YYREEE (reference sequence). The CDR3 is made up of 14 amino acids. Trimming removed 1 base at V and 3 bases at J, with 10 bases between. The CDR3 bases are TGTGCCAGCAGCTTGCGCAAGGGGCACACTGAAGCTTTCTTT. Its translation is CASSLRKGHTEAFF.

J is TRBJ2-1 and V is TRBV5-1; a weak D match, TRBD2 (6 bases). The V and J ends lost 2 bases and 8 bases respectively, with 11 bases between them. Per germline, CDR1 SGHRS and CDR2 YFSETQ. This CDR3 comprises 13 residues. CDR3 residues: CASSFLGGDEQFF. The CDR3 nucleotides read TGCGCCAGCAGCTTTCTCGGGGGAGATGAGCAGTTCTTC.

By its share, this clone is medium-sized. The chain is built from TRBV27 and TRBJ2-1; 8 nucleotides align to TRBD2. CDR1 MNHEY and CDR2 SMNVEV come from the germline V gene (reference sequence). This CDR3 comprises 13 residues. V was pared by 3 bases and J by 9 bases, with 4 bases of the junction left unmatched. The DNA for the CDR3 is TGTGCCAGCAGTTTTCGGGGGGGTGGTGAGCAGTTCTTC. Translated: CASSFRGGGEQFF.

The CDR3 DNA reads TGTGCCAGCAGCCTTACGGAGAGCTCCTACGAGCAGTACTTC. Translating gives CASSLTESSYEQYF. The V gene is TRBV5-4, the J gene TRBJ2-7; the D is unclear. V gave up 4 bases and J gave up 0 bases, with 11 bases separating them. Germline V lookup: CDR1 SGHNT, CDR2 YYREEE (reference sequence). The CDR3 is 14 amino acids. Drawing the rest from reference TRBV5-4 and TRBJ2-7, the complete variable domain is ETGVTQSPTHLIKTRGQQVTLRCSSQSGHNTVSWYQQALGQGPQFIFQYYREEENGRGNFPPRFSGLQFPNYSSELNVNALELDDSALYLCASSLTESSYEQYFGPGTRLTVT.

The chain uses TRBV28 and TRBJ1-5; TRBD1 agrees at 7 bases. V lost 6 bases to trimming and J lost 9 bases; unmatched junction nucleotides: 11. The CDR3 runs to 14 residues. Per germline, CDR1 MDHEN and CDR2 SYDVKM. Here the CDR3 reads CASSIDREGAPQHF. The CDR3 nucleotides read TGTGCCAGCAGCATCGACAGGGAAGGGGCGCCCCAGCATTTT.

V and J are TRBV27 and TRBJ2-6; 9 bases map to TRBD1. Per the germline V gene, CDR1 is MNHEY and CDR2 is SMNVEV (reference sequence). This CDR3 contains 19 residues. V was pared by 3 bases and J by 1 base, with 10 bases of the junction left unmatched. CDR3 residues: CASSFGDRVMRSGANVLTF. In DNA form, the CDR3 reads TGTGCCAGCAGTTTTGGGGACAGGGTTATGAGGTCTGGGGCCAACGTCCTGACTTTC. The variable domain in full, completed from reference TRBV27 and TRBJ2-6, reads EAQVTQNPRYLITVTGKKLTVTCSQNMNHEYMSWYRQDPGLGLRQIYYSMNVEVTDKGDVPEGYKVSRKEKRNFPLILESPSPNQTSLYFCASSFGDRVMRSGANVLTFGAGSRLTVL.

V gene TRBV13 combines with J gene TRBJ2-3; 12 nucleotides agree with TRBD2. CDR3 length: 15 residues. The germline V gene encodes CDR1 PRHDT and CDR2 FYEKMQ (reference sequence). The ends lost 5 bases at V and 3 bases at J; junction bases unmatched: 3. The CDR3 sequence: CASSIGLAGTDTQYF. CDR3 sequence (DNA): TGTGCCAGCAGCATCGGACTAGCGGGGACAGATACGCAGTATTTT.

This clone was counted once. The rearrangement links TRBV29-1 to TRBJ1-1; D might be TRBD1 (6 bases). The CDR3 has 14 residues. V gave up 5 bases and J gave up 1 base, with 14 bases separating them. CDR1 and CDR2 (germline): SQVTM, ANQGSEA. This CDR3 reads CSVQRTVTNTEAFF. CDR3 nucleotides: TGCAGCGTTCAACGGACAGTTACGAACACTGAAGCTTTCTTT.

The V gene is TRBV2, the J gene TRBJ2-1; 9 bases are a match to TRBD1. CDR1 is SNHLY and CDR2 is FYNNEI in the germline V gene. The trim removed 8 bases at V and 7 bases at J, leaving 6 bases unmatched. The CDR3 contains 13 residues. The CDR3 sequence: CASPGQGMNEQFF. The CDR3 nucleotides are TGTGCCAGCCCGGGACAGGGTATGAATGAGCAGTTCTTC. Full variable domain (outside the CDR3, taken from reference TRBV2 and TRBJ2-1): EPEVTQTPSHQVTQMGQEVILRCVPISNHLYFYWYRQILGQKVEFLVSFYNNEISEKSEIFDDQFSVERPDGSNFTLKIRSTKLEDSAMYFCASPGQGMNEQFFGPGTRLTVL.

Here the CDR3 reads CASSARVDYSNQPQHF. Here the CDR3 DNA reads TGTGCCAGTAGTGCCAGGGTGGATTATAGCAATCAGCCCCAGCATTTT. The genes are TRBV19 and TRBJ1-5, with a weak D call TRBD1 (5 bases). The CDR3 loop spans 16 amino acids. The V end was cut by 5 bases, the J end by 0 bases, with 14 bases between. Per the germline V gene, CDR1 is LNHDA and CDR2 is SQIVND (reference sequence).

The J gene is TRBJ2-7, the V gene TRBV10-3, with D possibly matching TRBD1 (6 bases). Between the trimmed V and J ends, which lost 2 bases and 3 bases, there was a span of 14 bases. The V gene's germline CDR1 is ENHRY and CDR2 SYGVKD. There are 15 residues in the CDR3. This CDR3 is CAISEGRGFDYEQYF. The CDR3 nucleotides are TGTGCCATCAGTGAGGGCAGGGGTTTTGACTACGAGCAGTACTTC.

V and J are TRBV5-4 and TRBJ1-2; TRBD1 agrees at 12 bases. This CDR3 region has 16 residues. V gave up 4 bases and J gave up 5 bases; unmatched junction bases: 9. Per germline, CDR1 SGHNT and CDR2 YYREEE (reference sequence). CDR3 DNA sequence: TGTGCCAGCAGCCGACCTCCGGGACAGGGGGCGTATGGCTACACCTTC. Encoded protein: CASSRPPGQGAYGYTF. The complete variable domain, with remaining parts taken from reference TRBV5-4 and TRBJ1-2, reads ETGVTQSPTHLIKTRGQQVTLRCSSQSGHNTVSWYQQALGQGPQFIFQYYREEENGRGNFPPRFSGLQFPNYSSELNVNALELDDSALYLCASSRPPGQGAYGYTFGSGTRLTVV.

V usage is TRBV28 and J usage is TRBJ2-4; possibly TRBD2 for D (5 bases). The V gene lost 5 bases and the J gene lost 1 base, with 12 bases spanning the gap. CDR1 and CDR2 from the germline V gene are MDHEN and SYDVKM. The CDR3 loop spans 15 amino acids. The CDR3 bases are TGTGCCAGCAGTCCCTCTCGAGGGGCCAAAAACATTCAGTACTTC. This sequence encodes CASSPSRGAKNIQYF.